A single sample is the source of the 28 T cell receptor beta chains below, sequenced in a study of blood T cell repertoires in COVID-19. Here immunoSEQ multiplex PCR was the method, and the copy in TCRdb shows in-frame clones only, minus some. The repertoire holds approximately 38,000 clones, with 80% to 90% as singletons. The sample taken for sequencing was peripheral blood. These receptors all stem from a woman between 65 and 79 years old with active COVID-19.

This clone was seen a handful of times. The V call is TRBV27, the J call TRBJ2-6; tentative D call: TRBD2 (5 bases). The CDR3 sequence is 15 residues long. Trimming stripped 0 bases from V and 2 bases from J, with 5 bases between. The V gene's germline CDR1 is MNHEY and CDR2 SMNVEV (reference sequence). The CDR3 DNA reads as TGTGCCAGCAGTTTATCCGGGACTGGGGCCAACGTCCTGACTTTC. Amino acid sequence: CASSLSGTGANVLTF.

The chain carries TRBV5-6 and TRBJ2-7; possibly TRBD1 for D (6 bases). The CDR3 consists of 16 residues. The germline gives CDR1 SGHDT, CDR2 YYEEEE. V lost 0 bases, J lost 3 bases, and 16 bases lay in between. CDR3 in DNA: TGTGCCAGCAGCTTGGCCTTTAGGGACACGAACTACGAGCAGTACTTC. Its translation is CASSLAFRDTNYEQYF.

This clone was counted a few times. The CDR3 is CASSMAQNSYEQYF. In DNA, the CDR3 is TGTGCCAGTAGTATGGCCCAAAATTCCTACGAGCAGTACTTC. The chain recombines TRBV19 with TRBJ2-7; no reliable D call. Germline V gives CDR1 LNHDA, CDR2 SQIVND (reference sequence). V lost 3 bases, J lost 1 base, and 10 bases lay in between. The CDR3 has 14 amino acids.

The V and J genes are TRBV11-3 and TRBJ2-7, with a weak D call TRBD1 (6 bases). The V and J ends lost 7 bases and 3 bases respectively, with 13 bases between them. Germline V gives CDR1 SGHNT, CDR2 YENEEA. The CDR3 consists of 13 residues. CDR3 DNA sequence: TGTGCCAGCAACCATCAGGACAGCTACGAGCAGTACTTC. Translating gives CASNHQDSYEQYF.

This clone was seen once. The chain combines TRBV2 with TRBJ1-1; perhaps TRBD1 as D (6 bases). The CDR3 is made up of 14 amino acids. Trimming removed 5 bases from V and 3 bases from J, with 13 bases in between. Germline V CDR1 and CDR2: SNHLY, FYNNEI. The DNA of the CDR3 is TGTGCCAGCAGTTCAAGACAGGCCTACACTGAAGCTTTCTTT. Translated: CASSSRQAYTEAFF.

This chain joins TRBV28 and TRBJ1-5, with TRBD1 matching over 10 bases. CDR1 and CDR2 from the germline V gene are MDHEN and SYDVKM. Trimming cost V 7 bases and J 3 bases; bases outside gene matches: 6. The CDR3 spans 15 residues. The CDR3 loop reads CASIKDRGYNQPQHF. CDR3 DNA sequence: TGTGCCAGCATTAAGGACAGGGGGTACAATCAGCCCCAGCATTTT.

The V call is TRBV6-6, the J call TRBJ1-2, with D maybe TRBD1 (5 bases). The CDR3 loop spans 11 amino acids. V shed 11 bases and J shed 6 bases, with 13 bases lying between them. Germline CDR1 and CDR2: MNHNY and SVGAGI (reference sequence). The chain's CDR3 is CAGTGGNGYTF. In DNA, the CDR3 is TGTGCCGGGACGGGAGGGAATGGCTACACCTTC.

The chain combines TRBV2 with TRBJ1-1; D gene unclear. The CDR3 loop spans 13 amino acids. V gave up 1 base and J gave up 4 bases, with 7 bases separating them. CDR1 and CDR2 (germline): SNHLY, FYNNEI. CDR3 DNA: TGTGCCAGCAGTGAAGGGGCAGCCACTGAAGCTTTCTTT. The encoded protein is CASSEGAATEAFF.

The chain has TRBV14 and TRBJ2-5; D gene ambiguous. CDR1 is SGHDN and CDR2 is FVKESK in the germline V gene. The CDR3 is made up of 12 amino acids. Trimming pared 5 bases from V and 5 bases from J, leaving 9 bases between. The CDR3 loop is CASSAVVETQYF. CDR3 DNA: TGTGCCAGCAGCGCGGTGGTTGAGACCCAGTACTTC.

This chain connects TRBV5-6 to TRBJ2-3, with 10 bases aligning to TRBD2. Germline V gene data show CDR1 as SGHDT and CDR2 as YYEEEE. The CDR3 is 18 residues long. Trimming at V came to 4 bases and at J to 0 bases, leaving 11 bases not matched to a gene. The CDR3 is CASSPLTSGLPSTDTQYF. For the CDR3, the DNA is TGTGCCAGCAGCCCGCTGACTAGCGGGCTCCCTAGCACAGATACGCAGTATTTT.

The chain uses TRBV4-2 and TRBJ2-7; a possible D gene is TRBD2 (6 bases). CDR1 LGHNA and CDR2 YNFKEQ come from the germline V gene. The CDR3 is 16 amino acids. V was pared by 0 bases and J by 0 bases, with 12 bases between. Written as DNA, the CDR3 is TGTGCCAGCAGCCAAGATCGGGGGTTAGCCTCCTACGAGCAGTACTTC. Encoded protein: CASSQDRGLASYEQYF.

This sequence joins TRBV10-3 and TRBJ1-1, with 7 bases lining up with TRBD1. CDR3 size: 14 residues. CDR1 and CDR2 (germline): ENHRY, SYGVKD. The J segment lost 10 bases and the V segment lost 1 base, leaving 9 bases of the junction unmatched. This CDR3 reads CAISEFAQGSSAFF. The CDR3 nucleotides read TGTGCCATCAGTGAGTTCGCACAGGGGTCGTCAGCTTTCTTT.

The chain couples TRBV19 to TRBJ1-5; possible D gene TRBD1, 6 bases. The CDR3 covers 15 residues. V was trimmed by 3 bases and J by 4 bases, leaving 13 bases between them. Germline V gene sequence: CDR1 LNHDA, CDR2 SQIVND (reference sequence). In DNA, the CDR3 is TGTGCCAGTAGTATCGGCAGGGGATTGAATCAGCCCCAGCATTTT. It yields the protein CASSIGRGLNQPQHF.

The chain is built from TRBV5-6 and TRBJ1-2; 8 bases are shared with TRBD1. From germline, CDR1 is SGHDT and CDR2 YYEEEE. With 2 bases clipped from V and 2 bases from J, the junction kept 5 bases outside the gene matches. The CDR3 is 15 residues long. DNA for the CDR3: TGTGCCAGCAGCTTAGACAGGGGTCGGAACTATGGCTACACCTTC. Its protein is CASSLDRGRNYGYTF.

V is TRBV4-2 and J is TRBJ2-1, with unresolved D. The germline gives CDR1 LGHNA, CDR2 YNFKEQ. This CDR3 comprises 16 residues. The germline V and J ends were trimmed by 1 base and 1 base, with 11 bases remaining between them. DNA for the CDR3: TGTGCCAGCAGCCAAGGCCCAGCAGGATCCTACAATGAGCAGTTCTTC. Protein: CASSQGPAGSYNEQFF.

The CDR3 bases are TGTGCCTGGTCCGGACTAGACCCCATTCGACTAGCCAAAAACATTCAGTACTTC. Translating it yields CAWSGLDPIRLAKNIQYF. The genes are TRBV30 and TRBJ2-4; 7 nucleotides agree with TRBD2. Germline lookup yields CDR1 GTSNPN and CDR2 SVGIG (reference sequence). V lost 5 bases and J lost 0; bases outside the gene matches: 16. The CDR3 consists of 18 residues.

The V and J genes are TRBV5-6 and TRBJ1-2; tentative D call: TRBD1 (6 bases). Trimming left V 4 bases short and J 1 base short, with 14 bases between. Germline loops: CDR1 SGHDT, CDR2 YYEEEE. The CDR3 extends over 15 amino acids. CDR3 protein: CASSAWTAFNYGYTF. CDR3 nucleotides: TGTGCCAGCAGCGCATGGACAGCTTTTAACTATGGCTACACCTTC.

The chain joins TRBV7-2 to TRBJ2-7; D is perhaps TRBD1 (6 bases). The CDR3 sequence is 14 residues long. Trimming took 3 bases from V and 0 from J, leaving 9 bases between them. The germline V gene encodes CDR1 SGHTA and CDR2 FQGNSA. The CDR3 DNA follows: TGTGCCAGCAGCTTGGACAGTAACTCCTACGAGCAGTACTTC. Translated: CASSLDSNSYEQYF.

J is TRBJ1-4 and V is TRBV30; 7 bases are shared with TRBD1. CDR3 length: 13 residues. Per germline, CDR1 GTSNPN and CDR2 SVGIG (reference sequence). V shed 2 bases and J 10 bases; nucleotides not matched to a gene: 7. CDR3 DNA sequence: TGTGCCTGGAGTCTCCAGGGGGACAGAAAACTGTTTTTT. Residues: CAWSLQGDRKLFF.

The rearrangement links TRBV11-3 to TRBJ2-4; a weak D match, TRBD2 (5 bases). CDR3 length: 15 amino acids. V lost 3 bases to trimming and J lost 7 bases, with 16 bases between them. Germline loops: CDR1 SGHNT, CDR2 YENEEA. The CDR3 nucleotides are TGTGCCAGCAGCTTCTCTGAGGGCGCGGCCAACATTCAGTACTTC. It codes for CASSFSEGAANIQYF.

Here the CDR3 DNA reads TGTGCCAGCAGTTGGGCTAGCGGGGGGGTCCGCTCCTACAATGAGCAGTTCTTC. This codes for CASSWASGGVRSYNEQFF. This sequence joins TRBV6-2 or TRBV6-3 and TRBJ2-1, with 12 bases aligning to TRBD2. J gave up 0 bases and V 4 bases, and 7 bases lay outside the gene matches. This CDR3 contains 18 residues. The germline V gene encodes CDR1 MNHEY and CDR2 SVGEGT.

The sample holds one count of this clone. This chain links TRBV7-2 with TRBJ2-3, with 8 bases that match TRBD2. The CDR3 spans 16 residues. The ends lost 2 bases at V and 5 bases at J; junction bases unmatched: 9. The V gene's germline CDR1 is SGHTA and CDR2 FQGNSA. The CDR3 DNA follows: TGTGCCAGCAGCTTATCGTACGGGGGGGCCGGAGATACGCAGTATTTT. Protein product: CASSLSYGGAGDTQYF.

The chain combines TRBV7-2 with TRBJ2-1, with D possibly matching TRBD2 (6 bases). Germline CDR1 and CDR2: SGHTA and FQGNSA. V lost 4 bases, J lost 8 bases, and 18 bases lay in between. The CDR3 totals 15 residues. In nucleotides, the CDR3 is TGTGCCAGCAGCTACCGACAGACACCGGGGGATGAGCAGTTCTTC. This sequence encodes CASSYRQTPGDEQFF.

This clone has a single count. This sequence joins TRBV9 and TRBJ1-4, with D maybe TRBD1 (6 bases). V lost 4 bases and J 3 bases, leaving 13 bases between the germline ends. Germline CDR1 and CDR2: SGDLS and YYNGEE. The CDR3 spans 15 residues. The CDR3 coding sequence is TGTGCCAGCAGCTTACAAGGGGGACCTAATGAAAAACTGTTTTTT. Its translation is CASSLQGGPNEKLFF.

This clone was seen just once. The V call is TRBV5-6, the J call TRBJ1-6; 7 bases fit TRBD1. Germline CDR1 and CDR2: SGHDT and YYEEEE. The CDR3 covers 16 residues. The ends lost 0 bases at V and 9 bases at J; junction bases unmatched: 9. CDR3 in amino acids: CASSLGTTGVGSPLHF. The CDR3 nucleotides are TGTGCCAGCAGCTTGGGCACTACAGGGGTCGGTTCACCCCTCCACTTT.

The gene calls are TRBV6-5 and TRBJ1-5; TRBD1 matches 12 bases. This CDR3 has 14 residues. CDR1 is MNHEY and CDR2 is SVGAGI in the germline V gene. V was clipped by 11 bases and J by 7 bases; unmatched bases: 9. CDR3 nucleotides: TGTGCCCTCGGGACAGGGGGCCGGGGGCAGCCCCAGCATTTT. Encoded protein: CALGTGGRGQPQHF.

The chain uses TRBV19 and TRBJ2-3; 12 positions match TRBD2. Germline V gives CDR1 LNHDA, CDR2 SQIVND (reference sequence). V gave up 11 bases and J gave up 2 bases; unmatched junction bases: 11. This CDR3 region has 16 residues. The CDR3 DNA reads TGTGCCTCCACCCGGGCTAGCGGGGGGGACACAGATACGCAGTATTTT. It codes for CASTRASGGDTDTQYF.

The chain joins TRBV5-6 to TRBJ1-3; weak D call: TRBD1 (5 bases). The V and J ends lost 4 bases and 0 bases respectively, with 11 bases between them. Per the germline V gene, CDR1 is SGHDT and CDR2 is YYEEEE. The CDR3 is 15 amino acids. The CDR3: CASSRGGNSGNTIYF. The DNA for the CDR3 is TGTGCCAGCAGCCGGGGGGGAAACTCTGGAAACACCATATATTTT.